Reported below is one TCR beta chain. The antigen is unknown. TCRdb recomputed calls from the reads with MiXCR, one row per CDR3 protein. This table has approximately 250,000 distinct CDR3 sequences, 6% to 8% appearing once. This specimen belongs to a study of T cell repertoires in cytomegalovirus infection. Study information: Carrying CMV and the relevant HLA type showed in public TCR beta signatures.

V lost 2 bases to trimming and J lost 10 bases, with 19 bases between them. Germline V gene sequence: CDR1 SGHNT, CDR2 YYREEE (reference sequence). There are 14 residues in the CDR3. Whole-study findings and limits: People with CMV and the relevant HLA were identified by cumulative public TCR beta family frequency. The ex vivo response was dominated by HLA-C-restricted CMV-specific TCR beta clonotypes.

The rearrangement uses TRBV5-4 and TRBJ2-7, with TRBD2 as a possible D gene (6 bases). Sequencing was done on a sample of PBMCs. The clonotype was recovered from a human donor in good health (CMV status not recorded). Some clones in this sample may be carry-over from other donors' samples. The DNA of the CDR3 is TGTGCCAGCAGCTTCGGGTTGGAGGGGAGCGACCAGTACTTC. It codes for CASSFGLEGSDQYF.